This section outlines one T cell receptor (beta chain) sequence together with its context. The antigen remains unidentified. The same CDR3 can be traced to other DNA sequences in this sample. Germline CDR1 is MNHEY and CDR2 is SMNVEV (reference sequence). There are 12 residues in the CDR3. V shed 3 bases and J shed 7 bases, with 7 bases lying between them. The sample originates from a study of somatic mutations in cytotoxic T cells in rheumatoid arthritis. Study findings and constraints: Some patients, 8 of 65, had a largest CD8+ clone that exceeded 20% of CD8+ cells.

Isolating CD4+ and CD8+ cells involved positive magnetic bead selection on an AutoMACS. Their purity was then checked by flow cytometry. How the authors handled the data: Rarely did patient CD8+ clones above 1% match published virus-specific TCRB sequences. Generated by immunoSEQ multiplex PCR, the TCRdb table keeps only in-frame clones and is missing some. Clone size and V and J calls were adopted from that table, with D and trimming inferred from the DNA. This repertoire shows 7,400 or so clones, 80% to 90% found once; its top ten account for roughly 27%. Sequenced sample: CD8+ T cells sorted from blood. The chain couples TRBV27 to TRBJ2-1, with D possibly matching TRBD2 (5 bases). This sequence originates from a woman aged 70-85 years with rheumatoid arthritis. Here the CDR3 DNA reads TGTGCCAGCAGTTTCGGGGTGAATGAGCAGTTCTTC. Translation: CASSFGVNEQFF.